This T cell receptor beta chain was captured by sequencing in a study of circulating CD8 cells and anti-PD-1 response in melanoma. General study points: DNEG was most diverse; TIGIT repertoires were least diverse. A small cohort with few responders supplied the baseline and M1 comparisons. Under 7% of TRB clonotypes were shared between subsets at M1.

By sample share, this clonotype is medium-sized (0.01 to 0.1%). Its target is unknown. The CDR3 spans 14 residues. Germline V gene data show CDR1 as SQVTM and CDR2 as ANQGSEA. The junction had 2 bases not matched to a gene; V was cut back by 4 bases and J by 0 bases. Four subsets defined by PD-1 and/or TIGIT were sorted from live CD3+CD8+TCRalphabeta+ cells. Each library started from roughly 15 ng of total RNA using the QIAseq Immune Repertoire TCR panel. A single record per CDR3 protein comes from TCRdb applying MiXCR to the reads. The sample includes more than 700 distinct CDR3 sequences, approximately 12% of them seen just once.

The rearrangement uses TRBV29-1 and TRBJ2-2; 7 bases align to TRBD2. The origin of this receptor is a human donor with melanoma. The sample consisted of CD8+ T cells from PBMCs, taken at baseline or after one month of anti-PD-1 therapy (not recorded which). This CDR3 reads CSVARGANTGELFF. For the CDR3, the DNA is TGCAGCGTTGCCCGGGGGGCGAACACCGGGGAGCTGTTTTTT.